The 30 T cell receptor beta chains presented below share a single source sample, sequenced in a study of OX40 agonist ivuxolimab in advanced cancers. Sequencing was performed with immunoSEQ multiplex PCR; in TCRdb, only in-frame clones are kept and a portion is missing. The data contain 57,000 or so clones, about 88% of them seen just once; the ten biggest clones take up 0.95% to 1.5%. The specimen comprised CD4+ or CD8+ T cells sorted from blood, sampled in a trial of the OX40 agonist ivuxolimab. The receptors were gathered from an adult with an advanced solid tumor such as melanoma, head and neck, liver or kidney cancer.

The chain couples TRBV5-1 to TRBJ2-5; D ambiguous. Per the germline V gene, CDR1 is SGHRS and CDR2 is YFSETQ. V was clipped by 4 bases and J by 1 base, with 2 bases between them. CDR3 length: 11 amino acids. DNA for the CDR3: TGCGCCAGCAGCGCCCAAGAGACCCAGTACTTC. It codes for CASSAQETQYF.

A few counts support this clone. The chain joins TRBV30 to TRBJ1-5; D gene unclear. Trimming shortened V by 0 bases and J by 4 bases, and 16 bases separated the two germline ends. The germline CDR1 and CDR2 sequences are GTSNPN and SVGIG (reference sequence). This CDR3 contains 16 residues. CDR3: CAWSVFGQRPNQPQHF. CDR3 sequence (DNA): TGTGCCTGGAGTGTCTTTGGGCAGCGCCCGAATCAGCCCCAGCATTTT.

The V call is TRBV6-1, the J call TRBJ1-6, with D maybe TRBD1 (5 bases). V lost 6 bases and J 7 bases, leaving 16 bases between the germline ends. The CDR3 sequence is 15 residues long. CDR1 MNHNS and CDR2 SASEGT come from the germline V gene. The CDR3 DNA reads TGTGCCAGCAGCGGGGGGGTATCACGGAATTCACCCCTCCACTTT. Translated, it gives CASSGGVSRNSPLHF.

V usage is TRBV7-6 and J usage is TRBJ2-2, with D unclear. Trimming took 5 bases from V and 1 from J, leaving 11 bases between them. This CDR3 is 15 amino acids long. Germline assignment: CDR1 SGHVS and CDR2 FNYEAQ. CDR3 in DNA: TGTGCCAGCAGCCCGGTTTGGGGGAACACCGGGGAGCTGTTTTTT. Translated: CASSPVWGNTGELFF. The full variable domain, with the rest looked up from reference TRBV7-6 and TRBJ2-2, is GAGVSQSPRYKVTKRGQDVALRCDPISGHVSLYWYRQALGQGPEFLTYFNYEAQQDKSGLPNDRFSAERPEGSISTLTIQRTEQRDSAMYRCASSPVWGNTGELFFGEGSRLTVL.

This clone is a singleton in its sample. The rearrangement links TRBV5-1 to TRBJ2-7; no clear D. V lost 0 bases and J 0 bases, leaving 13 bases between the germline ends. Germline loops: CDR1 SGHRS, CDR2 YFSETQ. This CDR3 region has 16 residues. The CDR3 region has the DNA TGCGCCAGCAGCTTGGCCAGTATAGGGCCCTCCTACGAGCAGTACTTC. Protein product: CASSLASIGPSYEQYF.

This clone is a singleton in its sample. CDR3 DNA: TGTGCCAGTAGTGCCTATGGGGTGAATCAGCCCCAGCATTTT. Amino acid sequence: CASSAYGVNQPQHF. The rearrangement links TRBV19 to TRBJ1-5; D uncertain. Trimming pared 5 bases from V and 4 bases from J, leaving 12 bases between. The CDR3 loop spans 14 amino acids. Germline CDR1 LNHDA, CDR2 SQIVND (reference sequence).

The gene calls are TRBV2 and TRBJ1-2; TRBD1 agrees at 7 bases. Unmatched junction bases numbered 13, after V lost 6 bases and J lost 3 bases. The CDR3 loop spans 16 amino acids. Germline CDR1 reads SNHLY; CDR2 reads FYNNEI. The CDR3 loop reads CASRGGGVVKDYGYTF. CDR3 DNA sequence: TGTGCCAGCAGGGGAGGGGGCGTAGTAAAGGACTATGGCTACACCTTC.

The chain joins TRBV9 to TRBJ1-2; D possibly corresponds to TRBD1 (6 bases). The germline V gene encodes CDR1 SGDLS and CDR2 YYNGEE. V gave up 4 bases and J gave up 4 bases, with 8 bases separating them. This CDR3 contains 12 residues. In DNA, the CDR3 is TGTGCCAGCAGCAGGGGGAGCTATGGCTACACCTTC. Translating it yields CASSRGSYGYTF.

The CDR3 reads CASSLELWTEAFF. DNA of the CDR3: TGTGCCAGCAGCTTGGAATTGTGGACTGAAGCTTTCTTT. The chain recombines TRBV5-4 with TRBJ1-1; D gene ambiguous. V was shortened by 0 bases and J by 5 bases, with 8 bases between the two germline ends. This CDR3 is 13 amino acids long. Germline CDR1 SGHNT, CDR2 YYREEE (reference sequence).

For the CDR3, the DNA is TGTGCCAGTAGTGCGGGACAGGGCACGGCCCAGTACTTC. Translated, it gives CASSAGQGTAQYF. The gene calls are TRBV19 and TRBJ2-5, with 9 bases fitting TRBD1. The CDR3 has 13 residues. Per germline, CDR1 LNHDA and CDR2 SQIVND (reference sequence). V shed 5 bases, J shed 9 bases, and the junction held 7 bases outside the gene matches.

This clone has a single count. J is TRBJ1-2 and V is TRBV4-1; 9 bases are shared with TRBD1. CDR1 and CDR2 from the germline V gene are MGHRA and YSYEKL. J gave up 5 bases and V 3 bases, and 4 bases lay outside the gene matches. The CDR3 extends over 14 amino acids. CDR3 nucleotide sequence: TGCGCCAGCAGCCAGGCCGGGACAGGGTATGGCTACACCTTC. Protein sequence: CASSQAGTGYGYTF.

The chain links TRBV27 to TRBJ1-4, with 9 bases matching TRBD1. Per the germline V gene, CDR1 is MNHEY and CDR2 is SMNVEV (reference sequence). V shed 2 bases, J shed 8 bases, and the junction held 6 bases outside the gene matches. The CDR3 runs 15 residues. Here the CDR3 DNA reads TGTGCCAGCAGTTTACTGGGACAGGGAACGGAAAAACTGTTTTTT. It is translated as CASSLLGQGTEKLFF. The full variable domain, in which reference TRBV27 and TRBJ1-4 provide the parts outside the CDR3, is EAQVTQNPRYLITVTGKKLTVTCSQNMNHEYMSWYRQDPGLGLRQIYYSMNVEVTDKGDVPEGYKVSRKEKRNFPLILESPSPNQTSLYFCASSLLGQGTEKLFFGSGTQLSVL.

The chain is built from TRBV5-4 and TRBJ2-1, with 7 positions matching TRBD2. The CDR3 is 17 amino acids. V shed 9 bases, J shed 0 bases, and the junction held 15 bases outside the gene matches. Germline V gene sequence: CDR1 SGHNT, CDR2 YYREEE (reference sequence). CDR3 nucleotide sequence: TGTGCCACCCGGGAGGTTGGGGGGAGCAGCTCCTACAATGAGCAGTTCTTC. It specifies CATREVGGSSSYNEQFF.

The gene calls are TRBV18 and TRBJ1-1; D not resolved. V lost 2 bases to trimming and J lost 5 bases, with 9 bases between them. CDR1 and CDR2 from the germline V gene are KGHSH and LQKENI. The CDR3 has 13 amino acids. The CDR3 loop reads CASSPSGWTEAFF. In DNA form, the CDR3 reads TGTGCCAGCTCACCATCGGGGTGGACTGAAGCTTTCTTT.

The chain employs TRBV9 and TRBJ2-1, with 11 nucleotides matching TRBD2. Germline CDR1 SGDLS, CDR2 YYNGEE. V lost 4 bases to trimming and J lost 8 bases; unmatched junction nucleotides: 11. This CDR3 has 16 amino acids. The CDR3 loop is CASSLGTSGVIDEQFF. The DNA for the CDR3 is TGTGCCAGCAGCCTAGGGACTAGCGGTGTTATAGATGAGCAGTTCTTC.

This chain links TRBV6-5 with TRBJ1-2; tentatively, D is TRBD1 (6 bases). The V end lost 4 bases, the J end lost 4 bases, and 13 bases lay between the germline ends. This CDR3 has 14 amino acids. The germline CDR1 and CDR2 sequences are MNHEY and SVGAGI. The CDR3 is CASSSGEALYGYTF. The CDR3 DNA reads TGTGCCAGCAGTTCAGGGGAAGCGCTCTATGGCTACACCTTC.

This sequence joins TRBV7-9 and TRBJ1-1; D gene unclear. This CDR3 spans 14 amino acids. Germline CDR1 is SEHNR and CDR2 is FQNEAQ (reference sequence). The V gene lost 5 bases and the J gene lost 1 base, with 11 bases spanning the gap. In nucleotides, the CDR3 is TGTGCCAGCAGCCCTAAAGTGGGGAACACTGAAGCTTTCTTT. The encoded protein is CASSPKVGNTEAFF.

This chain connects TRBV27 to TRBJ1-1; TRBD1 is a possible D gene (5 bases). This CDR3 has 15 amino acids. Deletions cut 6 bases from V and 0 bases from J, with 14 bases between. Germline V gene sequence: CDR1 MNHEY, CDR2 SMNVEV (reference sequence). The CDR3 DNA sequence: TGTGCCAGCAGCCTTAACGGGGGAGTGAACACTGAAGCTTTCTTT. Encoded protein: CASSLNGGVNTEAFF.

The chain combines TRBV7-9 with TRBJ2-7, with 11 bases that match TRBD1. Per the germline V gene, CDR1 is SEHNR and CDR2 is FQNEAQ (reference sequence). Trimming removed 5 bases from V and 2 bases from J; junction bases left unmatched: 2. The CDR3 runs to 14 residues. This CDR3 is CASSPGQGAYEQYF. The DNA for the CDR3 is TGTGCCAGCAGCCCGGGACAGGGGGCCTACGAGCAGTACTTC.

The chain employs TRBV7-8 and TRBJ2-1; possibly TRBD1 for D (6 bases). V gave up 5 bases and J gave up 0 bases, with 8 bases separating them. Germline CDR1 SGHVS, CDR2 FQNEAQ. This CDR3 is 14 amino acids long. CDR3 region: CASSDRSSYNEQFF. The CDR3 bases are TGTGCCAGCAGCGACAGGAGCTCCTACAATGAGCAGTTCTTC.

V usage is TRBV23-1 and J usage is TRBJ1-1; weak D call: TRBD1 (5 bases). TRBV23-1 is annotated as an ORF whose role is uncertain. This CDR3 is 12 amino acids long. Between the trimmed V and J ends, which lost 4 bases and 7 bases, there was a span of 10 bases. Written as DNA, the CDR3 is TGCGCCAGCAGTCCGACAGAAAATGAAGCTTTCTTT. This codes for CASSPTENEAFF.

On this clone: This same CDR3 is encoded by further DNA sequences in the sample. The chain carries TRBV18 and TRBJ1-1, with 9 bases aligning to TRBD1. The CDR3 extends over 15 amino acids. J lost 0 bases, V lost 3 bases, and 2 bases had no gene match. CDR1 KGHSH and CDR2 LQKENI come from the germline V gene. DNA of the CDR3: TGTGCCAGCTCACCGGGACAGGGAATGAACACTGAAGCTTTCTTT. Its translation: CASSPGQGMNTEAFF.

The genes are TRBV18 and TRBJ1-5; the D is unclear. Germline-derived CDR1 and CDR2 are KGHSH and LQKENI. The CDR3 loop spans 14 amino acids. V shed 3 bases and J shed 4 bases, with 10 bases lying between them. The CDR3, as DNA: TGTGCCAGCTCACCGTCGATGGGAAATCAGCCCCAGCATTTT. Protein product: CASSPSMGNQPQHF.

V gene TRBV2 combines with J gene TRBJ2-2, with 7 bases fitting TRBD2. V lost 7 bases and J lost 1; bases outside the gene matches: 6. Germline V gene sequence: CDR1 SNHLY, CDR2 FYNNEI. The CDR3 contains 15 residues. This CDR3 is CASIGSGVNTGELFF. The CDR3 DNA reads as TGTGCCAGCATCGGCAGCGGGGTGAACACCGGGGAGCTGTTTTTT.

This chain joins TRBV4-2 and TRBJ2-7, with 7 positions matching TRBD2. This CDR3 has 14 residues. Germline values: CDR1 LGHNA, CDR2 YNFKEQ. V shed 4 bases, J shed 3 bases, and the junction held 6 bases outside the gene matches. DNA of the CDR3: TGTGCCAGCAGCCGGGGAGGGCAGAGCTACGAGCAGTACTTC. It translates to CASSRGGQSYEQYF.

The genes are TRBV28 and TRBJ2-7; no clear D. This CDR3 comprises 14 residues. V gave up 5 bases and J gave up 2 bases, with 13 bases separating them. Germline values: CDR1 MDHEN, CDR2 SYDVKM. The CDR3 protein is CASSPPWPTYEQYF. The CDR3 DNA reads as TGTGCCAGCAGTCCCCCATGGCCTACCTACGAGCAGTACTTC.

This clone showed up just once. V usage is TRBV2 and J usage is TRBJ2-7, with D hard to call. Between the trimmed V and J ends, which lost 7 bases and 0 bases, there was a span of 13 bases. Germline V gene sequence: CDR1 SNHLY, CDR2 FYNNEI. The length of the CDR3 is 14 residues. CDR3 in DNA: TGTGCCAGCACTTGGGCTTTAAGCTCCTACGAGCAGTACTTC. Translated, it gives CASTWALSSYEQYF.

This sequence joins TRBV11-3 and TRBJ1-6, with unresolved D. CDR1 is SGHNT and CDR2 is YENEEA in the germline V gene. CDR3 size: 13 residues. Deletions cut 1 base from V and 7 bases from J, with 5 bases between. The CDR3 loop reads CASSLGPNSPLHF. The DNA for the CDR3 is TGTGCCAGCAGCTTAGGCCCAAATTCACCCCTCCACTTT.

V gene TRBV19 combines with J gene TRBJ2-1; 7 bases align to TRBD1. The CDR3 loop spans 14 amino acids. Germline V CDR1 and CDR2: LNHDA, SQIVND (reference sequence). After removal of 8 bases from V and 12 bases from J, the junction contained 16 bases not matched to a gene. As DNA, the CDR3 is TGTGCCAGTGGCCGAGACAGGGTGGTAAAGGGGCAGTTCTTC. This translates into CASGRDRVVKGQFF.

The chain joins TRBV12-5 to TRBJ1-1; 11 bases are a match to TRBD1. CDR1 is LGHNT and CDR2 is FRNRAP in the germline V gene. Trimming took 2 bases from V and 5 from J; bases not matched to a gene: 7. This CDR3 has 16 amino acids. The CDR3 nucleotides read TGTGCTAGTGGTTTGTCCGGGACAGGGGGTCGAACTGAAGCTTTCTTT. It translates to CASGLSGTGGRTEAFF.